This T cell receptor (beta chain) was identified during a study of regulatory T cells in long-lasting Graves disease. Study conclusions and caveats: Only a small sample size was used, which may have cut accuracy.

Germline V gives CDR1 MNHEY, CDR2 SMNVEV (reference sequence). The CDR3 has 14 residues. V shed 10 bases and J 3 bases; nucleotides not matched to a gene: 6. Described time point: newly diagnosed GD, antithyroid drugs for less than 3 months. Isolated PBMC RNA provided the starting material for the TCR library. EDTA tubes received roughly 9.7 milliliters of drawn peripheral blood. According to the study, TCR beta libraries were built with iRepertoire HTBI primers and CDR3-region Arm-PCR. TCRdb called the multiplex PCR reads again in MiXCR, with one record for every CDR3 protein. The sample lists about 620,000 distinct CDR3 sequences; around 17% were seen once. This clonotype was detected ten times or more. Its antigen is unknown. A further study also used this sample, focusing on T cells in Graves' hyperthyroidism and ophthalmopathy.

This sequence joins TRBV27 and TRBJ2-1; 10 positions match TRBD2. The clonotype was recovered from a woman aged 25 to 39 with Graves disease. Sample: peripheral blood mononuclear cells (PBMCs), taken at new diagnosis, from a patient treated with antithyroid drugs. CDR3 coding DNA: TGTGCCACCGAAGCGGGAGGGTTCTACAATGAGCAGTTCTTC. Its translation is CATEAGGFYNEQFF.